This entry concerns a single T cell receptor beta chain. Antigen: not known. Sample treatment: oral pan-JAK inhibitor, 5-10 mg twice daily. This CDR3 comprises 15 residues. The V and J ends lost 5 bases and 8 bases, in that order; junction bases with no gene match: 13. Germline V gives CDR1 MNHEY, CDR2 SMNVEV (reference sequence). The data were obtained in a study of CD8+ T cells in alopecia areata. Isolated RNA was reverse transcribed into cDNA used as the sequencing template. TCRdb keeps only in-frame clones here, not all; method: immunoSEQ multiplex PCR. This table holds approximately 160,000 clones, around three fifths found once. Broader study findings: Especially in alopecia totalis/universalis, lesional scalp showed greater clonality than normal scalp did.

The rearrangement uses TRBV27 and TRBJ1-2; 8 bases match TRBD1. The sample was CD4+ T cells sorted from blood, taken at week 24, from a patient treated with tofacitinib. The sequence came from a human donor with alopecia areata. The CDR3 region has the DNA TGTGCCAGCAGTCTAAACACAGGGGGGCGAGGGGGCTACACCTTC. Protein product: CASSLNTGGRGGYTF.